The clone carrying this T cell receptor beta chain has only a few counts. Its specificity is unknown. These data come from a study of cytomegalovirus exposure and HLA in healthy donors. The study's findings and limits: A link between a missense DCLRE1C variant and TCR beta V- and J-gene trimming emerged from a later analysis. In all likelihood, a cluster of highly shared sequence variants was a sequencing artifact. Excluded were some V segments that proved indistinguishable, including TRBV6-2 and TRBV6-3.

V lost 4 bases and J 0 bases, leaving 13 bases between the germline ends. Germline V gene data show CDR1 as SGHRS and CDR2 as YFSETQ. The CDR3 spans 15 residues. The PCR had 60 Vbeta and 13 Jbeta primers. This table comes from immunoSEQ multiplex PCR, and its TCRdb copy is limited to in-frame clones, with some not included. In the table there are around 130,000 clones, 81% of which are singletons. The rearrangement links TRBV5-1 to TRBJ1-1; maybe TRBD1 (5 bases). Sequencing was carried out using PBMCs. The TCR sequence derives from a woman in her thirties or forties in good health and CMV-seropositive. The CDR3, as DNA: TGCGCCAGCAGCCTTAGGGGCACTATGAACACTGAAGCTTTCTTT. This translates into CASSLRGTMNTEAFF.